This TCR beta chain is from a study of T-cell reconstitution after alpha-beta-depleted transplantation in children. Unique molecular identifiers featured in how the TCRbeta library was prepared. TCRdb re-analysed the PCR reads in MiXCR, keeping a single row per CDR3 protein. Counted here are under 850,000 distinct CDR3 sequences, roughly 13% occurring once; the ten biggest clones make up about 0.77%. This clonotype has more than one count but fewer than ten. This CDR3 is built from 14 residues. The V end was cut by 5 bases, the J end by 3 bases, with 8 bases between. In germline, CDR1 is MNHEY, CDR2 SMNVEV (reference sequence).

This chain connects TRBV27 to TRBJ2-6, with no clear D. Sequencing used PBMCs, obtained before TCRalphabeta/CD19-depleted stem cell transplant. The receptor comes from a girl aged 2 to 10 with congenital amegakaryocytic thrombocytopenia, due to receive a stem cell transplant. This CDR3 reads CASSLLNGANVLTF. The DNA of the CDR3 is TGTGCCAGCAGTCTACTGAATGGGGCCAACGTCCTGACTTTC.